The clone carrying this TCR beta chain was seen at least ten times. Its antigen is currently unknown. V lost 5 bases to trimming and J lost 2 bases, with 13 bases between them. CDR1 and CDR2 from the germline V gene are SEHNR and FQNEAQ (reference sequence). CDR3 size: 14 residues. Clinical symptoms, serum thyroxine and TRAb, thyroid ultrasound and orbital computed tomography were used for the diagnoses. This sample is part of a study of T cells in Graves' hyperthyroidism and ophthalmopathy. RNA transcripts yielded amplified TCR beta CDR3 regions. In the first-round RT-PCR of the TCR CDR3, the HTBI primer set was used. TCRdb fed the multiplex PCR reads into MiXCR, producing one record per CDR3 protein. The table records 300,000 to 400,000 distinct CDR3 sequences, around 20% of them present only once. General study results and limits: Most thyroid clonotypes that were expanded above 0.001 also turned up in blood. A model of 13 V-J features distinguished ophthalmopathy from stable hyperthyroidism. Onset of ophthalmopathy came a median roughly 6.4 months after the model predicted it.

This TCR was sampled from a woman aged 50 to 60 with Graves' hyperthyroidism. Sequencing used blood. This chain uses TRBV7-9 with TRBJ2-7; weak D call: TRBD1 (5 bases). CDR3 residues: CASSPVARAYEQYF. DNA of the CDR3: TGTGCCAGCAGCCCAGTGGCCAGGGCCTACGAGCAGTACTTC.